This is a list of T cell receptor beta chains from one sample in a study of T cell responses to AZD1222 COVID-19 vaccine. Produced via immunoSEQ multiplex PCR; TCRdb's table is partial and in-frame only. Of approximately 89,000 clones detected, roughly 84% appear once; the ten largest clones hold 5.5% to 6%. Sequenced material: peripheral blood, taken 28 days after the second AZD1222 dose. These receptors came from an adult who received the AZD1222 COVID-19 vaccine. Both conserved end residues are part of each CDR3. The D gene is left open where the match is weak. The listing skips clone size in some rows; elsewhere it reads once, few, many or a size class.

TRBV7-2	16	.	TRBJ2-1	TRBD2	TGTGCCAGCAGCCCTGGGGCGGGAGCGGTCTGGGATGAGCAGTTCTTC	CASSPGAGAVWDEQFF
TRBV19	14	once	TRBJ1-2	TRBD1	TGTGCCAGCGAAAGGGGGCAACTAGGCTATGGCTACACCTTC	CASERGQLGYGYTF
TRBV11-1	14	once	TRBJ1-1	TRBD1	TGTGCCAGCATCCCGGACAGGACGAACACTGAAGCTTTCTTT	CASIPDRTNTEAFF
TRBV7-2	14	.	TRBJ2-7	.	TGTGCCAGCAGCTTAGTACAGGGCCTCTACGAGCAGTACTTC	CASSLVQGLYEQYF
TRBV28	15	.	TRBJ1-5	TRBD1	TGTGCCAGCAGCTCGACAGGGGGCGACAATCAGCCCCAGCATTTT	CASSSTGGDNQPQHF
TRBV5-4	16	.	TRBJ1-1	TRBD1	TGTGCCAGCAGCCCCGGACAGGGGATAAGGAACACTGAAGCTTTCTTT	CASSPGQGIRNTEAFF
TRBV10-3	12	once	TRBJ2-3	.	TGTGCCATCAGTAGTGAAGCAAATACGCAGTATTTT	CAISSEANTQYF
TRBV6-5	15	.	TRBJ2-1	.	TGTGCCAGCAGTTACCCGACAGGAGAGTTCAATGAGCAGTTCTTC	CASSYPTGEFNEQFF
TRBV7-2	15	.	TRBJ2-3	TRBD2	TGTGCCAGCAGCCCCGGGGGGGCCAGTACAGATACGCAGTATTTT	CASSPGGASTDTQYF
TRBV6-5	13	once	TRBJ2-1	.	TGTGCCAGCAGTACTAACGGACGTCGGGAGCAGTTCTTC	CASSTNGRREQFF
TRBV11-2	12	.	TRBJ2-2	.	TGTGCCAGCAGCCTGGACACCGGGGAGCTGTTTTTT	CASSLDTGELFF
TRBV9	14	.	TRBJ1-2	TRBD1	TGTGCCAGCAGCGCCGGGACAGGCCGGAATGGCTACACCTTC	CASSAGTGRNGYTF
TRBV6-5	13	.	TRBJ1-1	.	TGTGCCAGCAGTTACGGTACGGGTATGGAGGCTTTCTTT	CASSYGTGMEAFF
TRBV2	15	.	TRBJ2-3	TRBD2	TGTGCCAGCATATCGCGGGGGGGCCTTTTAGATACGCAGTATTTT	CASISRGGLLDTQYF
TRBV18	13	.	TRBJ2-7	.	TGTGCCAGCTCACCACCGACCATCTACGAGCAGTACTTC	CASSPPTIYEQYF
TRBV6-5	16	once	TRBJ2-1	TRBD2	TGTGCCAGCAGTTACTCCCGGGCTAGCGGGAGTAATGAGCAGTTCTTC	CASSYSRASGSNEQFF
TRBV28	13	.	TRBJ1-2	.	TGTGCCAGCAGTGGACCTAATAACTATGGCTACACCTTC	CASSGPNNYGYTF
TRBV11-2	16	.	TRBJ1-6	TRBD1	TGTGCCAGCAGCCCCCGACGGACAGGGGAAGGTGCACCCCTCCACTTT	CASSPRRTGEGAPLHF
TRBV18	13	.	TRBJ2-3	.	TGTGCCAGCTCTTCCACCTGGACAGATACGCAGTATTTT	CASSSTWTDTQYF
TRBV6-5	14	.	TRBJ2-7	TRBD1	TGTGCCAGCGGCCGGGACAGGGTCTCCTACGAGCAGTACTTC	CASGRDRVSYEQYF
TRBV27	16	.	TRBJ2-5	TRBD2	TGTGCCAGCAGTCCCCTCCGGAGCGGGAGTGGGGAGACCCAGTACTTC	CASSPLRSGSGETQYF
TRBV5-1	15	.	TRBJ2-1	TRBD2	TGCGCCAGCAGCCAGACTAGCGGGAAGAGCGGTGAGCAGTTCTTC	CASSQTSGKSGEQFF